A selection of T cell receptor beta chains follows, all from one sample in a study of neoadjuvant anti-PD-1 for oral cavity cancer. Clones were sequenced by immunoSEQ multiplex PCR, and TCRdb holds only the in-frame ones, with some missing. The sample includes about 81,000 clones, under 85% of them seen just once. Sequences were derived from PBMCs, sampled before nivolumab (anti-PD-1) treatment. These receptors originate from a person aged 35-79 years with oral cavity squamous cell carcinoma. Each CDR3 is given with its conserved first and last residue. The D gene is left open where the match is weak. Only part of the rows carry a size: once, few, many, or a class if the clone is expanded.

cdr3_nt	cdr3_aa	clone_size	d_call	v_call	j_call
TGTGCCTGGAGAAATTCCCCCCTTCAAGAGACCCAGTACTTC	CAWRNSPLQETQYF	once	.	TRBV30	TRBJ2-5
TGTGCCAGCAGTTTACCGGGAGCTTACTACGAGCAGTACTTC	CASSLPGAYYEQYF	.	.	TRBV6-6	TRBJ2-7
TGTGCCTGGAGGGTAGCGGGAGTGAGAGAGACCCAGTACTTC	CAWRVAGVRETQYF	.	TRBD2	TRBV30	TRBJ2-5
TGTGCCAGCAGTCCCTGGGGGGAGCAGTACTTC	CASSPWGEQYF	.	.	TRBV13	TRBJ2-7
TGTGCCAGCACCCCGGACAGGGGGCCCACCGGGGAGCTGTTTTTT	CASTPDRGPTGELFF	.	TRBD1	TRBV6-5	TRBJ2-2
TGCGCCAGCAGCCCCGGACAGGGAAAGGCAACTAATGAAAAACTGTTTTTT	CASSPGQGKATNEKLFF	.	TRBD1	TRBV4-1	TRBJ1-4
TGTGCCAGCAGTAGACCAGGGTACAATCAGCCCCAGCATTTT	CASSRPGYNQPQHF	.	.	TRBV28	TRBJ1-5
TGTGCCAGCCAATTTGAGGGGGAGCTGTTTTTT	CASQFEGELFF	.	.	TRBV6-1	TRBJ2-2
TGTGCCAGCAGCTTAGGTCGCGAGTCCTCCGAGCAGTACTTC	CASSLGRESSEQYF	.	.	TRBV7-8	TRBJ2-7
TGTGCCAGCTCATGGTTTGATACGCAGTATTTT	CASSWFDTQYF	.	.	TRBV7-8	TRBJ2-3
TGTGCCAGCAGCTTGGCCCAGGTCTCTGGGGCCAACGTCCTGACTTTC	CASSLAQVSGANVLTF	.	.	TRBV5-4	TRBJ2-6
TGTGCCAGCAGTGAATACGAGTCAAACATTCAGTACTTC	CASSEYESNIQYF	.	.	TRBV25-1	TRBJ2-4
TGTGCCAGCAGCGTGGGGGAACAAGAGACCCAGTACTTC	CASSVGEQETQYF	.	.	TRBV9	TRBJ2-5
TGTGCCAGCAGCTCGACCGGGGTGGGGAAATCCTACGAGCAGTACTTC	CASSSTGVGKSYEQYF	.	.	TRBV7-6	TRBJ2-7
TGTGCCAGCAGCCCGCCGCGGGTGGGGAGCTCCTACAATGAGCAGTTCTTC	CASSPPRVGSSYNEQFF	.	.	TRBV5-8	TRBJ2-1
TGTGCCAGCAGTTTATCCATCGGCATTAGCACAGATACGCAGTATTTT	CASSLSIGISTDTQYF	once	.	TRBV27	TRBJ2-3
TGCGCCAGCAGCTTGGTATATAGCTCCTACGAGCAGTACTTC	CASSLVYSSYEQYF	.	.	TRBV5-1	TRBJ2-7
TGTGCTAGCAGCCCACAGCCAGGGGCTGAAGCTTTCTTT	CASSPQPGAEAFF	.	.	TRBV7-7	TRBJ1-1